This T cell receptor (beta chain) was obtained from a study of blood T cell repertoires in COVID-19. At the level of the study: Collection of acute and convalescent COVID-19 samples took place in the United States, Italy and Spain.

Germline V gene lookup returns CDR1 MNHNS and CDR2 SASEGT. Trimming removed 8 bases from V and 4 bases from J, with 8 bases in between. The CDR3 consists of 11 residues. The method was immunoSEQ multiplex PCR; TCRdb's version includes in-frame clones alone and lacks a portion of them. The sample yields hundreds of thousands of clones, approximately 80% seen once. Source material: peripheral blood. The rearrangement joins TRBV6-1 to TRBJ1-2; unclear D gene. This TCR was recovered from a human donor in a cohort sampled during active COVID-19. The CDR3 is CASELAYGYTF. CDR3 coding DNA: TGTGCCAGCGAATTGGCCTATGGCTACACCTTC.